These 3 T cell receptor beta chains share one sample of origin, sequenced in a study of OX40 agonist ivuxolimab in advanced cancers. Some clones are missing from TCRdb's copy, which holds only in-frame ones; the method was immunoSEQ multiplex PCR. The sample has 95,000 to 150,000 clones; approximately 92% are singletons. The specimen was CD4+ or CD8+ T cells sorted from blood, collected in a trial of the OX40 agonist ivuxolimab. The receptors stem from an adult with an advanced solid tumor such as melanoma, head and neck, liver or kidney cancer.

The CDR3 DNA follows: TGTGCCAGCAGCTTCGAGGTTACGGGGGGGAATGAGCAGTTCTTC. Amino acid sequence: CASSFEVTGGNEQFF. The V call is TRBV7-2, the J call TRBJ2-1; 8 bases match TRBD2. V lost 3 bases and J lost 7; bases outside the gene matches: 8. The CDR3 runs to 15 residues. Germline CDR1 is SGHTA and CDR2 is FQGNSA.

This chain uses TRBV5-1 with TRBJ2-6, with 11 bases lining up with TRBD2. This CDR3 spans 17 amino acids. Germline V gene data show CDR1 as SGHRS and CDR2 as YFSETQ. Trimming cost V 4 bases and J 3 bases; bases outside gene matches: 6. CDR3 sequence (DNA): TGCGCCAGCAGCCGCCCCGGGACTAGCGGTGGGGCCAACGTCCTGACTTTC. Protein product: CASSRPGTSGGANVLTF.

This clone was seen a handful of times. The rearrangement links TRBV28 to TRBJ1-1; D is unclear. CDR1 is MDHEN, CDR2 SYDVKM, per germline. The CDR3 extends over 13 amino acids. V was cut by 5 bases and J by 4 bases, with 11 bases left in between. The chain's CDR3 is CASSPPQATEAFF. CDR3 nucleotides: TGTGCCAGCAGTCCCCCGCAGGCCACTGAAGCTTTCTTT.